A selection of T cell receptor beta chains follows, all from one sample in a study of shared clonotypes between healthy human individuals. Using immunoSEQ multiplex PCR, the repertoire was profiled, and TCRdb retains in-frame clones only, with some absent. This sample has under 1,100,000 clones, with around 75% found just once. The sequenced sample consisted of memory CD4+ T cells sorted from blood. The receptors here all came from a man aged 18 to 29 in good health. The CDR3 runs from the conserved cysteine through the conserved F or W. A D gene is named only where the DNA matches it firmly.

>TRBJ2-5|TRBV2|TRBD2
CATGPSGGAAETQYF
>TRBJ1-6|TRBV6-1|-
CASSEGVGSPLHF
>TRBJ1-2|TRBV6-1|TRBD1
CASSEDRVSYGYTF
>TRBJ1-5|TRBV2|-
CASQGPGNQPQHF
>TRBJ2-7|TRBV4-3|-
CASSQREGPPYEQYF
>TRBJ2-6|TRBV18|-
CASSPGGSGANVLTF
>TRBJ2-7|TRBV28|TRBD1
CASTAPAGTGSSYEQYF
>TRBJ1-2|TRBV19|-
CASSIVKESGYTF
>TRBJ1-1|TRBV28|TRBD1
CATRGQGTGNTEAFF
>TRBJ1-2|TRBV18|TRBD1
CASSPGQGTTGGYTF
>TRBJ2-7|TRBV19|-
CASSGYRGGEQYF
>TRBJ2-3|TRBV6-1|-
CASSEYLGGRTLQTQYF
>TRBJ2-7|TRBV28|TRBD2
CASAGLGSGGAKEQYF
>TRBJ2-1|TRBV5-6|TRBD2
CASSFLAGGVEQFF
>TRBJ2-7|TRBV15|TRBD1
CATSSGTGSPGEQYF
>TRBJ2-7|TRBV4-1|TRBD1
CASSQTGQGRNEQYF
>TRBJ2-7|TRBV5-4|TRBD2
CASRPTAGTSDSYEQYF
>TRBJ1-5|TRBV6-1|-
CASSEGSWGNQPQHF
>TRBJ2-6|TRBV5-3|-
CARSLRRPHSGANVLTF
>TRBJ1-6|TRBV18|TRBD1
CASSPLRDRVNNSPLHF
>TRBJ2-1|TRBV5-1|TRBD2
CASGSGGRYNEQFF
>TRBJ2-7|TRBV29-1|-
CSVGFEQSYGQYF
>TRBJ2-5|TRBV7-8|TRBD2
CASSSSSGSQQETQYF
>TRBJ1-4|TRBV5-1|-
CASSAGDTNEKLFF
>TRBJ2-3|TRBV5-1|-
CASRGASKADTQYF
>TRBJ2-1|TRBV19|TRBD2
CASSIVELAGANEQFF
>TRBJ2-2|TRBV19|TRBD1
CASSLINDRGRNTGELFF